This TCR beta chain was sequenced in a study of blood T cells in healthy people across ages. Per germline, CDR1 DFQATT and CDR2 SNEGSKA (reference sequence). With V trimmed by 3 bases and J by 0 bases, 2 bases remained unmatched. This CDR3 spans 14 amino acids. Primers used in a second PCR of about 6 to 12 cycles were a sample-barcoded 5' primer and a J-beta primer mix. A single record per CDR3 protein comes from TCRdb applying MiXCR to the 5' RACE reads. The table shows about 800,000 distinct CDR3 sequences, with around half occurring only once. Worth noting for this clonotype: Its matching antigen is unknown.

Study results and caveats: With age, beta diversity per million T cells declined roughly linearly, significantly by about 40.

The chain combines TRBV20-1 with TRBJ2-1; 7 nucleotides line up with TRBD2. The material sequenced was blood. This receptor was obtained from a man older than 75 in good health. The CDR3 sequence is CSASGGSSYNEQFF. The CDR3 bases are TGCAGTGCTAGCGGGGGGAGCTCCTACAATGAGCAGTTCTTC.